The T cell receptor (beta chain) under discussion was sequenced for a study of cytomegalovirus exposure and HLA in healthy donors (dated by TCRdb to about 2017). Context from the whole study: An earlier analysis of under 600 of the donors reported 250 to 350 Gb of sequence data and 117 million unique TCR beta sequences from around 200 million T cells. An early release that covered fewer than 800 HLA-typed donors contained approximately 320 gigabases of sequencing data and around 85 million unique TCR sequences. Of the 350 to 450 genotyped donors, about 80% fell in the genetic ancestry cluster associated with self-reported Caucasian donors. The study aimed to test whether cataloging public T cell receptors could reveal signatures of past pathogen exposure. The study used immunosequencing to profile the T cell repertoires of around 600 subjects and linked those repertoires to cytomegalovirus serostatus. In addition to the first cohort of 666 subjects, a separate validation cohort of over 90 different subjects was used. The study combined high-throughput TCR immunosequencing, statistical association of individual TCRs with disease status, and machine learning to predict cytomegalovirus infection status. In a later analysis, previously published TCR beta repertoires from 666 donors were re-analyzed and high-resolution HLA genotyping was added so that TCR occurrence patterns could be studied. Rather than drawing on any new phenotypic data, the later analysis identified candidate immune exposures from TCR beta sequences and the way those sequences occurred across donors. An earlier analysis of several hundred of the donors applied high-throughput TCR beta sequencing to assess whether each TCR beta V gene segment acted as functional or pseudogenic. Donor age, sex, ethnicity and CMV serostatus were collected together with the repertoire data. Genome-wide SNP genotypes for about 65% of the roughly 670 donors were used in a later genetic analysis, which treated that subset as a discovery cohort. All discovery cohort repertoires had been generated on a single sequencing platform. Both class I and class II loci were covered by HLA typing, at four-digit resolution. The number of typed donors differed by locus: about 629-630 for A, B, C, DRB1 and DQB1; 500 to 550 for DQA1; about 600 for DPA1; and around 450 for DPB1. Because of strong linkage in the cohort, roughly five DR-DQ haplotypes were treated as single units for association and clustering. Among some 410 genotyped donors of the cohort, an average of around 240,000 unique TCR beta nucleotide sequences were sequenced per donor, roughly 20% of them non-productive.

From the germline V gene, CDR1 is MNHEY and CDR2 is SVGAGI. Inclusive of the bounding cysteine and phenylalanine, the CDR3 is 12 residues long. The only DNA kept is the CDR3, 36 bases in frame from the first base. Relative to germline, V is 3 bases shorter and J is 8 bases shorter, with 10 bases between their ends. General conclusions and limits of the study: The cohort was sequenced for TCR beta chains only, and without alpha or paired-chain data the features that could be detected were limited. Correlated functional status among segregating V segments might be attributable to linkage disequilibrium, but an unknown experimental factor could not be ruled out. In a later analysis, the rate of TCR association differed among HLA loci, with DRB1 alleles having the most associated TCRs and HLA-C alleles having the fewest. Cytomegalovirus status was reported to be diagnosed by the classifier with high specificity and sensitivity in both the original and validation cohorts. A total of some 180 TCR beta chains were listed by the study as associated with cytomegalovirus. V-gene and J-gene trimming of TCR beta chains was associated with a missense DCLRE1C variant in a later genetic analysis, and the association was replicated in an independent cohort. Immune exposure information for the cohort was limited to CMV serostatus. The authors suggested that the approach could potentially be extended to other disease states and immunological phenotypes. Because HLA typing was unavailable for some donors at each locus, only the typed subset was used in association tests. In a later analysis, several top co-occurrence clusters were reported to appear linked to parvovirus B19, influenza, CMV and Epstein-Barr virus. In a later analysis, most CMV-associated TCR beta chains were found to appear HLA-restricted, with HLA associations seemingly driven largely by CMV exposure. Approximately 16 rarely observed V segments, including chromosome 9 orphons, were excluded from the earlier analysis of some 590 of the donors because counts were too low. According to a later genetic analysis, donors in an Asian-associated ancestry cluster had fewer N-insertions in productive TCRs than the approximately 700-donor mean. Because the 87-base-pair reads could not distinguish some IMGT-functional V segments, including TRBV6-2 and TRBV6-3, those segments were excluded. Across donors, most TCR sequences were observed very rarely, whereas some public TCRs were present in many individuals. A further reported finding was that TCR beta sequences accurately predicted the HLA-A and HLA-B alleles for most subjects in the first cohort. An earlier analysis of 587 of the donors showed that most TCR beta V segments appeared in productive rearrangements either about 87% or about 30% of the time, which broadly matched IMGT annotations. Compared with equally common non-associated chains, HLA-associated TCR beta chains in a later analysis were more clonally expanded and had lower generation probabilities. Presence/absence analyses assumed roughly uniform sequencing depth across donors, an assumption that may not hold. When HLA alleles, especially DR and DQ, strongly co-occurred, attributing TCR associations to individual alleles was difficult. In vitro tests confirmed that a few of the cytomegalovirus-associated TCR beta chains recognize cytomegalovirus antigens. At a false discovery rate of 0.05, a later analysis linked 15,000 to 20,000 TCR beta sequences to specific HLA alleles. The sequencing pipeline was judged likely to have produced a cluster of highly shared sequence variants as a technical artifact.

The library was built by means of the immunoSEQ multiplex PCR assay. A mixture of 60 forward primers for TCR Vbeta segments and 13 reverse primers for TCR Jbeta segments was used in the multiplex PCR. The CDR3 region of rearranged TCR beta genes was amplified from genomic DNA with a multiplex PCR assay. The amplified TCR beta libraries were sequenced on the Illumina HiSeq System as 87-base-pair reads. In the paper's pipeline: A later analysis counted about 80 million unique TCR beta chains across the 700 or so repertoires, and around 9.9 million of these chains were shared by at least two donors. Raw reads were error-corrected and collapsed into unique sequences by a nearest-neighbor algorithm in which closely related sequences were merged to remove PCR and sequencing errors. To assign V, D and J gene segments, CDR3 sequences were aligned to IMGT reference sequences. Each retained sequence needed at least a six-nucleotide match to both a V gene segment and a J gene segment. Rearrangements were called productive when the CDR3 lacked stop codons and stayed in frame with V and J; all others were non-productive. Following IMGT convention, CDR3 was defined as the stretch from the second conserved V-encoded cysteine up to the conserved J-encoded phenylalanine. The earlier analysis of a few hundred of the donors excluded sequences that lacked an unambiguous match to a single V gene segment. In an earlier analysis of 450 to 750 of the donors, a V segment was called functional when productive rearrangements were above 56.7%, and segregating when the standard deviation between donors exceeded 5%. A statistical classification framework was developed to diagnose cytomegalovirus status using the catalog of TCR beta chain sequences. In a later analysis, TCR nucleotide sequences were compared against IMGT/GENE-DB human TR gene sequences so that V and J genes could be assigned. Using the TCRdist pipeline, a later analysis assigned CDR3 sequences along with most-parsimonious VDJ recombination scenarios. In a later analysis, every TCR beta chain was defined by the combination of its CDR3 amino acid sequence and its V-gene family, and reads without a unique V-gene family were dropped. In a later analysis, fewer than 600 highly shared, low-generation-probability nucleotide sequences were removed to address suspected cross-contamination and a sequencing artifact. In a later analysis, a clonal expansion index was calculated for each public chain from normalized within-repertoire ranks of inferred template counts. A later analysis computed generation probabilities with a VDJ recombination model fitted to out-of-frame rearrangements, and checked the results against IGoR. A later analysis scored TCR-TCR, TCR-HLA and TCR-CMV co-occurrence with hypergeometric tests, applying a repertoire-size bias correction to TCR pairs. In a later analysis, false discovery rates were estimated by permuting HLA or CMV assignments 20 times. In a later analysis, co-occurring TCRs were grouped with DBSCAN, and TCRdist sequence similarity was added when clustering was performed within HLA-allele-positive subsets. For co-occurrence clustering, repertoires with fewer than 30,000 or more than 120,000 public chains were excluded, along with roughly 5 repertoires with anomalous nucleotide sharing. TCRdb limited this immuneACCESS table to in-frame rearrangements with V and J called. A share of clones is missing; checked studies link under half to unresolved V genes, and the rest is unexplained. The DNA was the basis for D and trimming; V, J and clone size are from that table. This sample's table carries about 84,000 clones. The ten largest clones take up less than 0.65% of the sample.

The cohort consisted of approximately 670 healthy bone marrow donors. At the time of sampling, all cohort members were nominally healthy, though unrecorded immune exposures were likely present. The donor was CMV seronegative and belonged to the group of 350 or so seronegative cohort members. Each donor provided a peripheral blood sample, and peripheral blood mononuclear cells were used for TCR beta sequencing. Genomic DNA extraction from the blood cell samples was performed with the Qiagen DNeasy Blood Extraction Kit. To note about this clone: Its specific antigen is unknown.

Sequenced: PBMCs. This receptor chain uses TRBV6-5 and TRBJ1-2; TRBD1 might be the D gene, on 6 matching bases. The TCR was taken from a man aged 45-65 years in good health and CMV-seronegative. CDR3 region: CASSYQGNGYTF. The DNA is as follows: TGTGCCAGCAGTTATCAGGGGAACGGCTACACCTTC.